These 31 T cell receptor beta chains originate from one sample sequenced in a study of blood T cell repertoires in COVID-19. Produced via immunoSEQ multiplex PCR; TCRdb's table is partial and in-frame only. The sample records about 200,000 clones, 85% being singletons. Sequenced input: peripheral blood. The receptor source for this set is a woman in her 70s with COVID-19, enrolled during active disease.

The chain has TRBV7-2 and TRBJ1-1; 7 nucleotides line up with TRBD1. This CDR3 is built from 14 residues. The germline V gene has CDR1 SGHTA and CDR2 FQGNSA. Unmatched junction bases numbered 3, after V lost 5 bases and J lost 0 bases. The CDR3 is CASSLRGMNTEAFF. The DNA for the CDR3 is TGTGCCAGCAGCCTCAGGGGGATGAACACTGAAGCTTTCTTT.

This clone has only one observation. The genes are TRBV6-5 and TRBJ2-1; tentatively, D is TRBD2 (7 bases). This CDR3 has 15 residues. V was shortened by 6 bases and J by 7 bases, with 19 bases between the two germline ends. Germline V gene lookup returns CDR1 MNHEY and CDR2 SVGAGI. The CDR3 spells CASRHARGAWNEQFF. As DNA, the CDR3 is TGTGCCAGCAGGCACGCACGGGGGGCTTGGAATGAGCAGTTCTTC.

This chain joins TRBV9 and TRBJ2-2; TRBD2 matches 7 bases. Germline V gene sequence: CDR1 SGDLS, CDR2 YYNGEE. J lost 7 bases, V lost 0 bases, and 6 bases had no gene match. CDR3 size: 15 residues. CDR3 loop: CASSVGWTSIGELFF. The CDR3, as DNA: TGTGCCAGCAGCGTAGGTTGGACTAGTATCGGGGAGCTGTTTTTT.

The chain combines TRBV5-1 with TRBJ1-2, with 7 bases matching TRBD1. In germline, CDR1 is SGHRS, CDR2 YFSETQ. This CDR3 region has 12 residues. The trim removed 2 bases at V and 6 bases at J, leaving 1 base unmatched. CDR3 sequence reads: CASSFGTDGYTF. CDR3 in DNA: TGCGCCAGCAGCTTCGGGACAGATGGCTACACCTTC.

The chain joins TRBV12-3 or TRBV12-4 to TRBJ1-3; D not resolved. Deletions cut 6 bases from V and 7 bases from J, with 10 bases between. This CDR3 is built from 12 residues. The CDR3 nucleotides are TGTGCCAGCAGCCGAGATACCAACACCATATATTTT. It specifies CASSRDTNTIYF.

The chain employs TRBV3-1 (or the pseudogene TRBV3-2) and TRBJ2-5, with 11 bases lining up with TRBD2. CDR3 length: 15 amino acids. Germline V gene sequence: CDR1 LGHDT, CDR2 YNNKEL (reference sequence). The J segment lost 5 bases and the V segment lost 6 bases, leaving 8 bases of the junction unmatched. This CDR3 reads CASSSSGGNRETQYF. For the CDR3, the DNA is TGTGCCAGCAGTTCTAGCGGGGGGAATCGGGAGACCCAGTACTTC.

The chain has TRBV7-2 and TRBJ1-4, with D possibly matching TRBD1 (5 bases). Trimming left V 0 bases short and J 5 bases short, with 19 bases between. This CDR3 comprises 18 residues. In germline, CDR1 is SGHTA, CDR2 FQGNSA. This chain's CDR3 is CASSLAAGGLSTNEKLFF. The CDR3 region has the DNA TGTGCCAGCAGCTTAGCGGCGGGGGGACTCTCCACCAATGAAAAACTGTTTTTT. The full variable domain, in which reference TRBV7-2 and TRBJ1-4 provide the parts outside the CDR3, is GAGVSQSPSNKVTEKGKDVELRCDPISGHTALYWYRQSLGQGLEFLIYFQGNSAPDKSGLPSDRFSAERTGGSVSTLTIQRTQQEDSAVYLCASSLAAGGLSTNEKLFFGSGTQLSVL.

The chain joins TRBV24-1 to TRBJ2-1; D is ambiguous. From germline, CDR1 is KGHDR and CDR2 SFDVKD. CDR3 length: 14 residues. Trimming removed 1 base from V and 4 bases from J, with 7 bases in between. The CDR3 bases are TGTGCCACCAGTGATTTCAATGAGTACAATGAGCAGTTCTTC. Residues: CATSDFNEYNEQFF.

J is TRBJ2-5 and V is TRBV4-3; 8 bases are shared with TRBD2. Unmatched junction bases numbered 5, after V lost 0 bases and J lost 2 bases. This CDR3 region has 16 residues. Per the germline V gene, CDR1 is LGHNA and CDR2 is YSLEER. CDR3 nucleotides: TGCGCCAGCAGCCAAGAAGGAGCGGGGGCTCAAGAGACCCAGTACTTC. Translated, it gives CASSQEGAGAQETQYF.

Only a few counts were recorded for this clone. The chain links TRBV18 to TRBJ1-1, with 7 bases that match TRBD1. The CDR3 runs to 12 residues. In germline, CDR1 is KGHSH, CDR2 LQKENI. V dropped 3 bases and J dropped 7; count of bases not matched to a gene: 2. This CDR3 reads CASSPQGDEAFF. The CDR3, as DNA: TGTGCCAGCTCACCCCAGGGGGATGAAGCTTTCTTT.

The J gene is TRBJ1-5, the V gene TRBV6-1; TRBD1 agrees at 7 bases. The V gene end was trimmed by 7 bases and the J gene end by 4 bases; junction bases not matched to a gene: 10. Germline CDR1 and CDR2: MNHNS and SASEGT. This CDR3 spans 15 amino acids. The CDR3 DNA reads TGTGCCAGCACCTCCGGACAGGCGATTAATCAGCCCCAGCATTTT. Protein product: CASTSGQAINQPQHF.

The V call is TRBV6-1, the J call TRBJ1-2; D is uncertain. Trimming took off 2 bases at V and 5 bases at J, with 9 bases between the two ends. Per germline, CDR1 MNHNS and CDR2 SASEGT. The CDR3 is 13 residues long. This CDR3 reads CASSEQKPYGYTF. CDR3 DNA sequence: TGTGCCAGCAGTGAACAGAAACCTTATGGCTACACCTTC.

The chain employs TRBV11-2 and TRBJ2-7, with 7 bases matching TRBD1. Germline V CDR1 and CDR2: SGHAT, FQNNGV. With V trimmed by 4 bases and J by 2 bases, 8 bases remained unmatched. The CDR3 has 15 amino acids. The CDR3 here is CASSYGDSPAYEQYF. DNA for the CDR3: TGTGCCAGCAGCTACGGGGACAGCCCAGCCTACGAGCAGTACTTC.

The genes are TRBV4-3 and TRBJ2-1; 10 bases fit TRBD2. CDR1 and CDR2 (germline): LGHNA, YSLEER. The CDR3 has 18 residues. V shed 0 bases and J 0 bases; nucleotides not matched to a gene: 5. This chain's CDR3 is CASSQELAGTSSYNEQFF. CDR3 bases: TGCGCCAGCAGCCAAGAACTAGCGGGGACTAGCTCCTACAATGAGCAGTTCTTC.

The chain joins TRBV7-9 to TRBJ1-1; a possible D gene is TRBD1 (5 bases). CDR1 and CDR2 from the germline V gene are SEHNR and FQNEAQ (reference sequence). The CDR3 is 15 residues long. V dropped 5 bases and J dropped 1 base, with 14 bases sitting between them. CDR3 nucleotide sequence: TGTGCCAGCAGCATAGAGCAGGGTAGGAACACTGAAGCTTTCTTT. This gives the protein CASSIEQGRNTEAFF.

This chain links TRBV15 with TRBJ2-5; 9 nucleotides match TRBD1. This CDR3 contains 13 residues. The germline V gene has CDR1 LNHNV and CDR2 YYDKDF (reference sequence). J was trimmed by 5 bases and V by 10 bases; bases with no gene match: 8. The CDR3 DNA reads TGTGCCATAAAACGGGACAGGGTGGAGACCCAGTACTTC. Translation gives CAIKRDRVETQYF.

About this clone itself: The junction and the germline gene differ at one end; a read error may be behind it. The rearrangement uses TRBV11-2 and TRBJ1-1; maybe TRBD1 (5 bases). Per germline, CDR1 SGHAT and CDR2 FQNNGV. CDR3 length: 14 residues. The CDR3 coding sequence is TGTGCCAGCAGCGTAGAAGTAGGGGAAACACAGGCTTTCTTT. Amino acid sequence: CASSVEVGETQAFF.

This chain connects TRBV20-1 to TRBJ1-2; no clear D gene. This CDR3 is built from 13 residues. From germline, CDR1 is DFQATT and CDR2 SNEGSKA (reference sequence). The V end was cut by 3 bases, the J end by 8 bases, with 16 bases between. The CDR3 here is CSASEQTDGGYTF. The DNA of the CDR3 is TGCAGTGCTAGTGAGCAGACTGACGGCGGCTACACCTTC.

The CDR3 loop reads CASSYRGRGADTQYF. CDR3 DNA sequence: TGTGCCAGCAGCTACCGGGGCCGGGGGGCAGATACGCAGTATTTT. V and J are TRBV11-3 and TRBJ2-3; TRBD2 matches 7 bases. From germline, CDR1 is SGHNT and CDR2 YENEEA. With V trimmed by 4 bases and J by 4 bases, 8 bases remained unmatched. This CDR3 is 15 amino acids long.

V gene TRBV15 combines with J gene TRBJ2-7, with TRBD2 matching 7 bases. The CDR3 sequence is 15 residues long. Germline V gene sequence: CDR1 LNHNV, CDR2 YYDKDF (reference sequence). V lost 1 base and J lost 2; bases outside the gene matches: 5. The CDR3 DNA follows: TGTGCCACCAGCAGAGGGCGGGAGCGCACCTACGAGCAGTACTTC. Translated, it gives CATSRGRERTYEQYF.

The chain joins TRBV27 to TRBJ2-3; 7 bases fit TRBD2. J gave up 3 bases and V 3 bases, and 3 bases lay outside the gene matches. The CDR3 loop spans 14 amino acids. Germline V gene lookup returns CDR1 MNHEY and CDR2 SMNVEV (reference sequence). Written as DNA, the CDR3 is TGTGCCAGCAGTTTCTGGCGGGGGACAGATACGCAGTATTTT. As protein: CASSFWRGTDTQYF.

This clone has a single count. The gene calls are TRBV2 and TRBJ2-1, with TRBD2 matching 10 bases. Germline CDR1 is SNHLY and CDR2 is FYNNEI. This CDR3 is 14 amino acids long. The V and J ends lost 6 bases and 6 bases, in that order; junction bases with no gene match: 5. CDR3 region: CASRQRGGPNEQFF. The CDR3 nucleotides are TGTGCCAGCAGACAGCGGGGGGGCCCCAATGAGCAGTTCTTC.

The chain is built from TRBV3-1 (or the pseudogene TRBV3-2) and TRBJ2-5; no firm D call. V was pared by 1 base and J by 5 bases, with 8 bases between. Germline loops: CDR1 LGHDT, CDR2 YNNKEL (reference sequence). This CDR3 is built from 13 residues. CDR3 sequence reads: CASSQAGAETQYF. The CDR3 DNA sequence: TGTGCCAGCAGCCAAGCCGGAGCCGAGACCCAGTACTTC.

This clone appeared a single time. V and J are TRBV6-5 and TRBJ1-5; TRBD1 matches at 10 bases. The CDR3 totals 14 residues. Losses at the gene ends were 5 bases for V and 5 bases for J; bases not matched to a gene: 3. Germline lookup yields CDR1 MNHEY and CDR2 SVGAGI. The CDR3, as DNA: TGTGCCAGCAGTCAGGACAGGGGGGATCAGCCCCAGCATTTT. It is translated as CASSQDRGDQPQHF.

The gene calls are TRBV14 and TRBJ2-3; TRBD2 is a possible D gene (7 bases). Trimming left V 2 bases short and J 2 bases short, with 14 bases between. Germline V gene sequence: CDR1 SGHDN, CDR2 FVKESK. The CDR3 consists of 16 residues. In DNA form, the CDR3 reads TGTGCCAGCAGCCAAATAAGGGGGGGCTTCACAGATACGCAGTATTTT. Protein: CASSQIRGGFTDTQYF.

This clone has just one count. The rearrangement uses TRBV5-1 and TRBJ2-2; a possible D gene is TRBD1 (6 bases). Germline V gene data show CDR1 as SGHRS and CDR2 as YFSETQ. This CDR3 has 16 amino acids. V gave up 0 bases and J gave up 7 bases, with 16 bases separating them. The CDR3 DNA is TGCGCCAGCAGCTTGGCCGTAGTACAGGGAGTCGGGGAGCTGTTTTTT. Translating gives CASSLAVVQGVGELFF.

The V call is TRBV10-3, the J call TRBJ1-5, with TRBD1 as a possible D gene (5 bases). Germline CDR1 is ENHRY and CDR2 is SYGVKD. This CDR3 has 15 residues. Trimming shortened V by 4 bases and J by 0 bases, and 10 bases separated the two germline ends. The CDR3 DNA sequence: TGTGCCATCAGTGCAGGGCGCTATAGCAATCAGCCCCAGCATTTT. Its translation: CAISAGRYSNQPQHF.

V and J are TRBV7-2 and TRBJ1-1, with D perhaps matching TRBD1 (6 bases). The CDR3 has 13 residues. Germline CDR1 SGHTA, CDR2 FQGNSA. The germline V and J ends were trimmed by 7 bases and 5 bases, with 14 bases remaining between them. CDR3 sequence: CASKLPTGTEAFF. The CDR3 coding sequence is TGTGCCAGCAAACTACCCACAGGGACTGAAGCTTTCTTT.

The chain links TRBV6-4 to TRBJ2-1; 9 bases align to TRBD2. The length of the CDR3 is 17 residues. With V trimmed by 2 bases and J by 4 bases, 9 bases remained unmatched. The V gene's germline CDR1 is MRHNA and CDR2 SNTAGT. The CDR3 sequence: CASSDGTPAGGYNEQFF. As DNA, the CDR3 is TGTGCCAGCAGTGACGGGACCCCTGCGGGAGGGTACAATGAGCAGTTCTTC.

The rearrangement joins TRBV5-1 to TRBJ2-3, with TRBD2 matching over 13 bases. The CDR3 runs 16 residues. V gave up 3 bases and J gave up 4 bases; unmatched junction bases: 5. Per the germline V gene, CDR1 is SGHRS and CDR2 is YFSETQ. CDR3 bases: TGCGCCAGCAGCTCGCTGGGACTAGCGGGGCCAGATACGCAGTATTTT. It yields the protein CASSSLGLAGPDTQYF.

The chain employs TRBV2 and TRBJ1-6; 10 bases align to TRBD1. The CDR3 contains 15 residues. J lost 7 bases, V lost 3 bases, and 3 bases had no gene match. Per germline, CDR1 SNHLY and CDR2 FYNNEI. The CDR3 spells CASSDRGQGNSPLHF. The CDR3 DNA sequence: TGTGCCAGCAGTGATAGGGGACAGGGGAATTCACCCCTCCACTTT. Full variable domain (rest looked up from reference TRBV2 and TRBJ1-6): EPEVTQTPSHQVTQMGQEVILRCVPISNHLYFYWYRQILGQKVEFLVSFYNNEISEKSEIFDDQFSVERPDGSNFTLKIRSTKLEDSAMYFCASSDRGQGNSPLHFGNGTRLTVT.